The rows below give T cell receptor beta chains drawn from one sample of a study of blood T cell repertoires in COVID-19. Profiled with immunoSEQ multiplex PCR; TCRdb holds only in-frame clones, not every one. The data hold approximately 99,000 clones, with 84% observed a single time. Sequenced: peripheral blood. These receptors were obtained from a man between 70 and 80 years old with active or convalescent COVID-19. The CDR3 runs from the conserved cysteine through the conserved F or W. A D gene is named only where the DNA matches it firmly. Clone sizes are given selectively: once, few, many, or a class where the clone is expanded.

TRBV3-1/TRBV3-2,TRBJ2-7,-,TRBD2,TGTGCCAGCAGCCAAGCGGGACTAGCGGGGGGGTACGAGCAGTACTTC,CASSQAGLAGGYEQYF
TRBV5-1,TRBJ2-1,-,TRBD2,TGCGCCAGCAACCTAGCGGGGGGTACCTACAATGAGCAGTTCTTC,CASNLAGGTYNEQFF
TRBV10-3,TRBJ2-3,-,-,TGTGCCATCAGGGGGGCTGGCCCAGATACGCAGTATTTT,CAIRGAGPDTQYF
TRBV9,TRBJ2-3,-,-,TGTGCCAGCAGCCCGCGACAGCTCGAGGATACGCAGTATTTT,CASSPRQLEDTQYF
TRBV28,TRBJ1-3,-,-,TGTGCCAGCAGTTCAGGGGATATTGTGGGAAACACCATATATTTT,CASSSGDIVGNTIYF
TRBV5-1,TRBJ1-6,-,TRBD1,TGCGCCAGCAGCTCCGGGACAGGGGCTTCGTCACCCCTCCACTTT,CASSSGTGASSPLHF
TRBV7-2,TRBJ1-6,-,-,-,CASSLSYFGTGAHHF
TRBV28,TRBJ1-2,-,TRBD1,TGTGCCAGCAGGCGGACAGGGTTAGATGGCTACACCTTC,CASRRTGLDGYTF
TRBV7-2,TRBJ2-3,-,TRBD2,TGTGCCAGCACCCTCTTGGGACTAGCGGCTAGCACAGATACGCAGTATTTT,CASTLLGLAASTDTQYF
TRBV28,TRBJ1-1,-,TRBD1,TGTGCCAGCAGTTCTTATCCAACACAGGGGGGCACTGAAGCTTTCTTT,CASSSYPTQGGTEAFF
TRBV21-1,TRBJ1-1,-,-,TGTGCCAGCAGCAAAGTGGGGGGTCAGAACACTGAAGCTTTCTTT,CASSKVGGQNTEAFF
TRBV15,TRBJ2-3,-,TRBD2,TGTGCCACCAGCCCGTCACTAGCGCCGATCACAGATACGCAGTATTTT,CATSPSLAPITDTQYF
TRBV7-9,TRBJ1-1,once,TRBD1,TGTGCCAGCAGCCCGCGACAGGGGGCGAGCACTGAAGCTTTCTTT,CASSPRQGASTEAFF
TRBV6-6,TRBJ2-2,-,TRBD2,TGTGCCAGCAGCCCCGGGAGTAGCGGGACCACCGGGGAGCTGTTTTTT,CASSPGSSGTTGELFF
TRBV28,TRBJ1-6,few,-,TGTGCCAGCACTCTTCCTAATTCACCCCTCCACTTT,CASTLPNSPLHF
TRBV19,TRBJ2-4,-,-,TGTGCCAGTACGGGGAGGGGGACCAAACAAAACATTCAGTACTTC,CASTGRGTKQNIQYF
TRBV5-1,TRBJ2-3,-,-,TGCGCCAGCAGCGGCGGGGATAGCACAGATACGCAGTATTTT,CASSGGDSTDTQYF
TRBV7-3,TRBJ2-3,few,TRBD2,TGTGCCAGCAGCTCTAGCGGGGGCACAGATACGCAGTATTTT,CASSSSGGTDTQYF
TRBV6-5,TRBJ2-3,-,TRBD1,TGTGCCAGTGGACAGGGAGCGTCTACGCAGTATTTT,CASGQGASTQYF
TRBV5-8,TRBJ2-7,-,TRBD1,TGTGCCAGCAGCCGCACCACAGGGGTTGTTTTGAACGAGCAGTACTTC,CASSRTTGVVLNEQYF
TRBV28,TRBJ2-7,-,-,TGTGCCAGCAGCCCGGGACAACCGTACGAGCAGTACTTC,CASSPGQPYEQYF
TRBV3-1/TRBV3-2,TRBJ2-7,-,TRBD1,TGTGCCAGCAGCCACCTGAATCACCCACAGGGGCTATCTCCCTACGAGCAGTACTTC,CASSHLNHPQGLSPYEQYF
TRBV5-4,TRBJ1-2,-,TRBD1,TGTGCCAGCAGTTCACCGGGACAGGCTGTCGGTGGCTACACCTTC,CASSSPGQAVGGYTF
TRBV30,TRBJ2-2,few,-,TGTGCCTGGAGTGTTCGAGTAATCGGGGAGCTGTTTTTT,CAWSVRVIGELFF
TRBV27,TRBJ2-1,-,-,TGTGCCAGCACCCACTACAATGAGCAGTTCTTC,CASTHYNEQFF
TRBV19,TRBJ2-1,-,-,TGTGCCAGTAGTATAAAATTGGGGGGAAATCAGTTCTTC,CASSIKLGGNQFF
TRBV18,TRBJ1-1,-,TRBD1,TGTGCCAGCTCACCACAAGCGCAGGGGGGAGGAACTGAAGCTTTCTTT,CASSPQAQGGGTEAFF
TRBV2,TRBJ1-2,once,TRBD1,TGTGCCAGCAGGAAGGTGGGGACAGGGGAATATGGCTACACCTTC,CASRKVGTGEYGYTF
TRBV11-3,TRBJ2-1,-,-,TGTGCCAGCAGCTTAGTTGGCAGGGGAACTTACAATGAGCAGTTCTTC,CASSLVGRGTYNEQFF
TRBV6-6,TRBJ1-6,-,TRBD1,TGTGCCAGCGGGACAGGGTCTTTGGATTCACCCCTCCACTTT,CASGTGSLDSPLHF
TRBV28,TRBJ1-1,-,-,TGTGCCAGCAGTTTAAAGGGGCGGGGGAAGTACACTGAAGCTTTCTTT,CASSLKGRGKYTEAFF
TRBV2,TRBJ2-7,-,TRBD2,TGTGCCAGCACCCCCACGGCGGGGGTGACGGAGCAGTACTTC,CASTPTAGVTEQYF
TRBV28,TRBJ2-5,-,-,TGTGCCGACGAACAGGGGGGGAGGGAGACCCAGTACTTC,CADEQGGRETQYF
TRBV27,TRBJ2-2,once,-,TGTGCCAGCAGTTTCCGGGGTCCGAACACCGGGGAGCTGTTTTTT,CASSFRGPNTGELFF
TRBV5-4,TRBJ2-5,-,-,TGTGCCAGCAGCTCGGCTTTGGTGGGGGGGCCCTCGAAGACCCAGTACTTC,CASSSALVGGPSKTQYF
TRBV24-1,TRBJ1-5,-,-,TGTGCCACCAGTGTAAAGGGGGGGGGACGGAGGGCGGATCAGCCCCAGCATTTT,CATSVKGGGRRADQPQHF
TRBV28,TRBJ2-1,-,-,TGTGCCAGCAGCACGGAGAGATACAATGAGCAGTTCTTC,CASSTERYNEQFF
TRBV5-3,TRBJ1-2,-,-,TGTGCCAGAAGCCCGGCTGGAGGTCTTTCCACCTATGGCTACACCTTC,CARSPAGGLSTYGYTF
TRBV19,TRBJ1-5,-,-,TGTGCCAGTAGTATTCGGACACCTAATCAGCCCCAGCATTTT,CASSIRTPNQPQHF
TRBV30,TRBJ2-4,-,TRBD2,TGTGCCTGGAGTTTTGGCGGGGGTGAAAGCATTCAGTACTTC,CAWSFGGGESIQYF
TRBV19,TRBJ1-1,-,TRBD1,TGTGCCAGTAGTCGCAGGGGGCCGGAGACTGAAGCTTTCTTT,CASSRRGPETEAFF
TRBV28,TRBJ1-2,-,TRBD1,TGTGCCAGCAGTTCGACAGGGCAATTGTATGGCTACACCTTC,CASSSTGQLYGYTF
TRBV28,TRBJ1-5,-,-,TGTGCCAGCAGTCGGGCAGGGCGTAGCAATCAGCCCCAGCATTTT,CASSRAGRSNQPQHF
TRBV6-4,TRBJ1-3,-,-,TGTGCCAGCAACTACAGGGGAAACACCATATATTTT,CASNYRGNTIYF
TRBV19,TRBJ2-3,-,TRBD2,TGTGCCAGTAGTATACTAGCGGGGGCCCCCCTTAGCACAGATACGCAGTATTTT,CASSILAGAPLSTDTQYF
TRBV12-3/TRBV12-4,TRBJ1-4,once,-,TGTGCCAGCAGTCCCCCAGGGAATGAAAAACTGTTTTTT,CASSPPGNEKLFF
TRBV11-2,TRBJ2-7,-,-,TGTGCCAGCAGCCGCGGGACTTCCTACGAGCAGTACTTC,CASSRGTSYEQYF
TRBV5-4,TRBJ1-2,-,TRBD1,TGTGCCAGCAGTTTGTGGACAGGGCTCGGCTACACCTTC,CASSLWTGLGYTF
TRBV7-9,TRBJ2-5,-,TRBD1,TGTGCCAGCAGCTCCGTGGACAGGCAGACCCAGTACTTC,CASSSVDRQTQYF
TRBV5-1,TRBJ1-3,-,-,TGCGCCAGCAGCTTGACAGGGTCTGGAAACACCATATATTTT,CASSLTGSGNTIYF
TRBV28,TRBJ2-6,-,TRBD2,TGTGCCAGCTTCGGACTGGGGGGGTCCTCCGGGGCCAACGTCCTGACTTTC,CASFGLGGSSGANVLTF
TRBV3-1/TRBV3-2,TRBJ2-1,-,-,TGTGCCAGCAGCCAAGGAGGGGGGGCTTCCTACAATGAGCAGTTCTTC,CASSQGGGASYNEQFF
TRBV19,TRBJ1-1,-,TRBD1,TGTGCCAGTAGTACTGCTTATAACCGGGACAGCCGCAATGAAGCTTTCTTT,CASSTAYNRDSRNEAFF
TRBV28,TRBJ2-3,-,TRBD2,TGTGCCAGCGGTAGCGGGGGGGCTGTGGAAGATACGCAGTATTTT,CASGSGGAVEDTQYF
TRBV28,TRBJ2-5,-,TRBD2,TGTGCCAGCAGTTTGATGCGGGGGGTGTACCAAGAGACCCAGTACTTC,CASSLMRGVYQETQYF
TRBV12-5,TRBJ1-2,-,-,TGTGCTAGTGGTTTCAGCCAGGGTGGCCATGGCTACACCTTC,CASGFSQGGHGYTF
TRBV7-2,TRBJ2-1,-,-,TGTGCCAGCAGCCCCGGACTGATTAACAATGAGCAGTTCTTC,CASSPGLINNEQFF